The next 31 T cell receptor beta chains were all read from a single sample in a study of blood T cell repertoires in COVID-19. The method was immunoSEQ multiplex PCR; TCRdb's version includes in-frame clones alone and lacks a portion of them. The table shows about 26,000 clones, with around 89% occurring only once. What was sequenced was peripheral blood. These TCRs come from a man in his 70s with acute or convalescent COVID-19.

This clone appeared a few times. The genes are TRBV19 and TRBJ2-1; tentatively, D is TRBD2 (5 bases). Germline V gene sequence: CDR1 LNHDA, CDR2 SQIVND (reference sequence). Trimming removed 5 bases at V and 0 bases at J, with 14 bases between. This CDR3 region has 16 residues. The CDR3 here is CASSAYSVSSYNEQFF. As DNA, the CDR3 is TGTGCCAGTAGTGCTTATAGCGTAAGCTCCTACAATGAGCAGTTCTTC.

The V call is TRBV10-3, the J call TRBJ1-3; TRBD1 is a possible D gene (5 bases). CDR3 length: 15 residues. Trimming shortened V by 3 bases and J by 2 bases, and 11 bases separated the two germline ends. Germline V gene sequence: CDR1 ENHRY, CDR2 SYGVKD. The CDR3 loop is CAISESGGAGNTIYF. The DNA for the CDR3 is TGTGCCATCAGTGAAAGTGGAGGGGCTGGAAACACCATATATTTT.

The chain combines TRBV6-6 with TRBJ1-6; the D is unclear. The germline CDR1 and CDR2 sequences are MNHNY and SVGAGI (reference sequence). This CDR3 is built from 12 residues. Trimming removed 7 bases from V and 7 bases from J, with 8 bases in between. This CDR3 is CASTIENSPLHF. Here the CDR3 DNA reads TGTGCCAGCACCATAGAGAATTCACCCCTCCACTTT.

The chain carries TRBV3-1 (or the pseudogene TRBV3-2) and TRBJ1-5; D uncertain. Trimming removed 5 bases from V and 4 bases from J, with 18 bases in between. CDR1 and CDR2 from the germline V gene are LGHDT and YNNKEL (reference sequence). This CDR3 is 16 amino acids long. CDR3 protein: CASSSQARVGNQPQHF. The CDR3 DNA is TGTGCCAGCAGCTCTCAAGCGAGGGTGGGGAATCAGCCCCAGCATTTT.

This chain connects TRBV15 to TRBJ2-5; no clear D. Germline CDR1 and CDR2: LNHNV and YYDKDF (reference sequence). V was cut by 1 base and J by 3 bases, with 9 bases left in between. The CDR3 consists of 14 residues. CDR3 nucleotide sequence: TGTGCCACCAGCAGAGCATTGGCGGAAGAGACCCAGTACTTC. Translation gives CATSRALAEETQYF.

Only one count was recorded for this clone. The V call is TRBV19, the J call TRBJ1-5; D might be TRBD1 (5 bases). The germline V gene encodes CDR1 LNHDA and CDR2 SQIVND (reference sequence). Trimming pared 3 bases from V and 0 bases from J, leaving 21 bases between. This CDR3 is built from 19 residues. CDR3 region: CASSMGWGRAYNSNQPQHF. For the CDR3, the DNA is TGTGCCAGTAGTATGGGGTGGGGCAGGGCGTATAATAGCAATCAGCCCCAGCATTTT.

The chain is built from TRBV19 and TRBJ1-5, with D uncertain. V shed 3 bases and J shed 2 bases, with 14 bases lying between them. Looked up from germline, CDR1 is LNHDA and CDR2 is SQIVND (reference sequence). The CDR3 runs to 16 residues. CDR3 nucleotide sequence: TGTGCCAGTAGTATCGATGAGGGCTACCGCAATCAGCCCCAGCATTTT. Protein sequence: CASSIDEGYRNQPQHF.

This chain uses TRBV5-4 with TRBJ1-3; 8 bases map to TRBD1. Germline values: CDR1 SGHNT, CDR2 YYREEE (reference sequence). This CDR3 contains 15 residues. J gave up 2 bases and V 2 bases, and 3 bases lay outside the gene matches. For the CDR3, the DNA is TGTGCCAGCAGCTTACCGACAGGGGCTGGAAACACCATATATTTT. Its translation is CASSLPTGAGNTIYF.

The rearrangement links TRBV7-9 to TRBJ2-1; 11 positions match TRBD2. Germline V gives CDR1 SEHNR, CDR2 FQNEAQ (reference sequence). Unmatched junction bases numbered 9, after V lost 5 bases and J lost 6 bases. The CDR3 has 16 residues. This chain's CDR3 is CASSPLAGGLPNEQFF. CDR3 nucleotides: TGTGCCAGCAGCCCATTAGCGGGAGGGCTCCCCAATGAGCAGTTCTTC. Looking up the rest from reference TRBV7-9 and TRBJ2-1 gives the full variable domain: DTGVSQNPRHKITKRGQNVTFRCDPISEHNRLYWYRQTLGQGPEFLTYFQNEAQLEKSRLLSDRFSAERPKGSFSTLEIQRTEQGDSAMYLCASSPLAGGLPNEQFFGPGTRLTVL.

The chain is built from TRBV7-2 and TRBJ1-2; 9 nucleotides agree with TRBD1. Germline lookup yields CDR1 SGHTA and CDR2 FQGNSA. J lost 5 bases, V lost 1 base, and 2 bases had no gene match. The CDR3 totals 14 residues. CDR3 bases: TGTGCCAGCAGCTTAGAGACAGGGGGATATGGCTACACCTTC. Translated, it gives CASSLETGGYGYTF. The variable domain in full, with the rest retrieved from reference TRBV7-2 and TRBJ1-2, is GAGVSQSPSNKVTEKGKDVELRCDPISGHTALYWYRQSLGQGLEFLIYFQGNSAPDKSGLPSDRFSAERTGGSVSTLTIQRTQQEDSAVYLCASSLETGGYGYTFGSGTRLTVV.

A single count supports this clone. The chain's CDR3 is CASSQVYSNQPQHF. The CDR3 bases are TGTGCCAGCAGCCAAGTTTATAGCAATCAGCCCCAGCATTTT. This chain links TRBV4-2 with TRBJ1-5, with D unclear. Germline values: CDR1 LGHNA, CDR2 YNFKEQ. The V and J ends lost 1 base and 0 bases respectively, with 4 bases between them. This CDR3 spans 14 amino acids.

The rearrangement links TRBV7-2 to TRBJ1-6, with TRBD1 matching 8 bases. Germline loops: CDR1 SGHTA, CDR2 FQGNSA. CDR3 length equals 15 residues. V was pared by 3 bases and J by 10 bases, with 8 bases of the junction left unmatched. The CDR3 coding sequence is TGTGCCAGCAGCTTCAGGGGGCTCACCTACTCACCCCTCCACTTT. Protein product: CASSFRGLTYSPLHF. Complete variable domain (other parts from reference TRBV7-2 and TRBJ1-6): GAGVSQSPSNKVTEKGKDVELRCDPISGHTALYWYRQSLGQGLEFLIYFQGNSAPDKSGLPSDRFSAERTGGSVSTLTIQRTQQEDSAVYLCASSFRGLTYSPLHFGNGTRLTVT.

This chain connects TRBV29-1 to TRBJ1-4, with D possibly matching TRBD1 (6 bases). V was cut by 4 bases and J by 8 bases, with 14 bases left in between. The CDR3 totals 13 residues. Germline lookup yields CDR1 SQVTM and CDR2 ANQGSEA. The CDR3 reads CSVGTDSSEKLFF. CDR3 coding DNA: TGCAGCGTTGGGACAGATTCTTCGGAAAAACTGTTTTTT.

J is TRBJ2-2 and V is TRBV24-1; 12 bases align to TRBD1. The CDR3 spans 16 residues. V lost 5 bases and J lost 3; bases outside the gene matches: 3. The germline gives CDR1 KGHDR, CDR2 SFDVKD. The CDR3 loop reads CATSGGTGGYTGELFF. The CDR3 DNA reads TGTGCCACCAGTGGGGGGACAGGGGGCTACACCGGGGAGCTGTTTTTT.

CDR3 bases: TGTGCCAGCAGTGGGACTAGCGGGAGCGCCGGGGAGCTGTTTTTT. It encodes CASSGTSGSAGELFF. The V call is TRBV2, the J call TRBJ2-2; 13 nucleotides match TRBD2. Germline V gives CDR1 SNHLY, CDR2 FYNNEI. J lost 6 bases, V lost 4 bases, and 2 bases had no gene match. The CDR3 is made up of 15 amino acids.

The chain is built from TRBV9 and TRBJ2-3; 9 bases are shared with TRBD2. Germline V gene lookup returns CDR1 SGDLS and CDR2 YYNGEE. The CDR3 length is 16 residues. The trim removed 0 bases at V and 3 bases at J, leaving 5 bases unmatched. The CDR3 DNA is TGTGCCAGCAGCGTAGGTTATAGCGGGAGAACAGATACGCAGTATTTT. The encoded protein is CASSVGYSGRTDTQYF.

The rearrangement joins TRBV7-2 to TRBJ2-3; 8 nucleotides line up with TRBD1. Germline V gene data show CDR1 as SGHTA and CDR2 as FQGNSA. J lost 7 bases, V lost 5 bases, and 11 bases had no gene match. The CDR3 sequence is 15 residues long. This CDR3 reads CASSPDRGLYNTQYF. The CDR3 nucleotides read TGTGCCAGCAGCCCCGACAGGGGTCTTTACAATACGCAGTATTTT.

The chain recombines TRBV27 with TRBJ1-1, with TRBD1 identical over 7 bases. Germline-derived CDR1 and CDR2 are MNHEY and SMNVEV (reference sequence). Unmatched junction bases numbered 7, after V lost 5 bases and J lost 1 base. This CDR3 has 15 amino acids. The CDR3 protein is CASSTRTGGNTEAFF. The DNA for the CDR3 is TGTGCCAGCAGTACCCGGACAGGCGGGAACACTGAAGCTTTCTTT.

This clone was detected only a few times. The same CDR3 is also encoded by other DNA sequences in this sample. The genes are TRBV9 and TRBJ2-3, with D perhaps TRBD1 (6 bases). CDR3 length: 14 amino acids. The germline V gene encodes CDR1 SGDLS and CDR2 YYNGEE. With 0 bases removed from V and 3 bases from J, the gap between germline ends came to 8 bases. DNA of the CDR3: TGTGCCAGCAGCGTAGGCAGGGGAACAGATACGCAGTATTTT. This encodes CASSVGRGTDTQYF.

The rearrangement links TRBV4-3 to TRBJ1-1; tentatively, D is TRBD1 (5 bases). Trimming left V 0 bases short and J 4 bases short, with 12 bases between. CDR1 and CDR2 from the germline V gene are LGHNA and YSLEER. There are 15 residues in the CDR3. CDR3 amino acids: CASSQEWGEITEAFF. CDR3 sequence (DNA): TGCGCCAGCAGCCAAGAATGGGGGGAGATCACTGAAGCTTTCTTT.

This chain links TRBV5-4 with TRBJ2-5, with a weak D call TRBD1 (5 bases). V dropped 6 bases and J dropped 0 bases, with 24 bases sitting between them. The CDR3 covers 18 residues. Germline CDR1 SGHNT, CDR2 YYREEE (reference sequence). Here the CDR3 reads CASNNYRGQGLYQETQYF. The CDR3 DNA reads TGTGCCAGCAATAACTATCGTGGGCAGGGATTGTACCAAGAGACCCAGTACTTC.

As DNA, the CDR3 is TGTGCCAGCAGTGAAGCGGGAGCGGGGACTAGCGGTTACGAGCAGTACTTC. It encodes CASSEAGAGTSGYEQYF. The chain is built from TRBV6-1 and TRBJ2-7; 11 bases agree with TRBD2. Germline V gene lookup returns CDR1 MNHNS and CDR2 SASEGT. The CDR3 loop spans 17 amino acids. Trimming took 0 bases from V and 4 from J; bases not matched to a gene: 8.

The CDR3 region is CASSPGQGDNEQFF. The CDR3 nucleotides read TGCGCCAGCAGCCCGGGACAGGGAGACAATGAGCAGTTCTTC. The chain combines TRBV4-1 with TRBJ2-1; TRBD1 agrees at 9 bases. The V segment lost 4 bases and the J segment 5 bases; nucleotides outside the gene matches: 3. Germline CDR1 MGHRA, CDR2 YSYEKL. This CDR3 has 14 residues.

This chain uses TRBV15 with TRBJ2-1; 10 bases are a match to TRBD1. The germline CDR1 and CDR2 sequences are LNHNV and YYDKDF (reference sequence). This CDR3 comprises 15 residues. J gave up 5 bases and V 1 base, and 2 bases lay outside the gene matches. The CDR3 loop reads CATSRGGTGDNEQFF. The CDR3 DNA reads as TGTGCCACCAGCAGAGGGGGGACAGGGGACAATGAGCAGTTCTTC.

This sequence joins TRBV7-2 and TRBJ1-6, with D perhaps TRBD1 (6 bases). Trimming pared 4 bases from V and 10 bases from J, leaving 17 bases between. From germline, CDR1 is SGHTA and CDR2 FQGNSA. The CDR3 runs 15 residues. The DNA of the CDR3 is TGTGCCAGCAGCTACGGACTGGACAGCGGATCACCCCTCCACTTT. Translation: CASSYGLDSGSPLHF.

The J gene is TRBJ1-2, the V gene TRBV2; maybe TRBD1 (6 bases). This CDR3 is built from 14 residues. Germline V gene data show CDR1 as SNHLY and CDR2 as FYNNEI. Trimming took 2 bases from V and 2 from J, leaving 9 bases between them. The DNA for the CDR3 is TGTGCCAGCAGTGAAACAGGGTGGAACTATGGCTACACCTTC. Residues: CASSETGWNYGYTF.

J is TRBJ1-5 and V is TRBV19, with D tentatively TRBD1 (6 bases). This CDR3 region has 18 residues. Germline loops: CDR1 LNHDA, CDR2 SQIVND (reference sequence). Trimming cost V 0 bases and J 2 bases, with 17 bases left between them. The DNA of the CDR3 is TGTGCCAGTAGTATAGATCGAACAGGGAAGATGGGCAATCAGCCCCAGCATTTT. Residues: CASSIDRTGKMGNQPQHF.

The V call is TRBV19, the J call TRBJ2-7, with a tentative D call TRBD2 (6 bases). The CDR3 sequence is 12 residues long. The V gene's germline CDR1 is LNHDA and CDR2 SQIVND (reference sequence). Trimming took off 11 bases at V and 5 bases at J, with 16 bases between the two ends. CDR3 nucleotide sequence: TGTGCCTCCCCAGCCGCGGGAAACGAGCAGTACTTC. Its protein product is CASPAAGNEQYF.

The V call is TRBV5-6, the J call TRBJ1-5; D not certain. Germline CDR1 SGHDT, CDR2 YYEEEE. This CDR3 comprises 14 residues. The V and J ends lost 3 bases and 3 bases respectively, with 10 bases between them. CDR3 sequence reads: CASSSGLNNQPQHF. CDR3 bases: TGTGCCAGCAGCTCCGGACTGAACAATCAGCCCCAGCATTTT.

The chain recombines TRBV6-5 with TRBJ2-7; TRBD1 aligns across 10 bases. CDR3 length: 13 residues. The V gene's germline CDR1 is MNHEY and CDR2 SVGAGI. V shed 6 bases, J shed 7 bases, and the junction held 6 bases outside the gene matches. The CDR3 reads CASSRTGGREQYF. The CDR3 DNA follows: TGTGCCAGCAGCCGGACAGGGGGAAGGGAGCAGTACTTC.

V gene TRBV19 combines with J gene TRBJ1-3; 9 bases align to TRBD1. CDR3 size: 16 residues. CDR1 is LNHDA and CDR2 is SQIVND in the germline V gene (reference sequence). V was clipped by 8 bases and J by 3 bases; unmatched bases: 11. This CDR3 reads CASRQGEILLGNTIYF. CDR3 DNA sequence: TGTGCCAGTCGACAGGGGGAGATCCTTCTTGGAAACACCATATATTTT.